The sequence of this T cell receptor beta chain was determined in a study of T-cell memory formation after mild COVID-19 (dated by TCRdb to about 2021). In terms of the full investigation: TCR sequence clusters from the two donors were largely donor specific. The cohort was made up of two young adult volunteers, one female and one male, who were previously healthy. In a couple of donors, T-cell clones that expanded and contracted after mild COVID-19 were tracked by sequencing TCRalpha and TCRbeta repertoires over time.

Data came from an Illumina NovaSeq 6000. TCRalpha and TCRbeta cDNA libraries were built by 5'RACE with constant-segment primers, adding sample barcodes and unique molecular identifiers. Trizol reagent was used to extract RNA from every sample. Amplification of the libraries took two PCR steps, and the second step added a second sample barcode plus Illumina TruSeq adapters. Sequencing of libraries was performed on an Illumina NovaSeq with 2 x 150 bp paired-end reads. In the authors' own workflow: With migec v1.2.7, reads were demultiplexed and then collapsed into UMI-guided consensus sequences. Using mixcr v2.1.11, UMI consensuses were aligned to TRA and TRB V and J templates and then assembled into clonotypes. A clonotype was counted as expanded or contracted only when both edgeR and NoisET called the clonotype significant, with the noise models trained on biological replicates. For edgeR calls, a false discovery rate-adjusted p below 0.01 and a log2 fold-change threshold of 1 were applied. As an exploratory analysis of dynamics, PCA with hierarchical clustering was applied to max-normalized trajectories of the 1000 most abundant clonotypes. Separately sequenced CD4+ and CD8+ repertoires were used to assign a CD4 or CD8 phenotype to each responding clone. TCRdb reworked the public reads: Q25 trimming with fastp, MiXCR clone assembly, productive beta chains retained. When rows share a CDR3 protein, they turn into one entry using the most common DNA and genes. TCRdb, not the original authors, processed these V and J calls. The sample contains 350,000 to 450,000 distinct CDR3 sequences, 24% of them found a single time. The top ten hold about 10% of the sample.

Overall study results and their limits: Contracting CD4+ clones turned up mainly in the CM and EM memory subsets, whereas EMRA was where CD8+ clones were enriched. Clones contracting from day 15 to 85 had balanced CD4/CD8 phenotypes, while a second wave expanding from day 15 to 37 was biased towards CD4+. Some responding clones were found in pre-infection memory, which suggests that pre-existing cross-reactive memory T cells took part in the SARS-CoV-2 response. The study covered only a couple of mild cases, and larger cohorts including severe cases with pre-infection samples were considered necessary. The second-wave clones that peaked on day 37 were not confirmed to be SARS-CoV-2 specific.

There are 12 amino acids in the CDR3, from cysteine to phenylalanine inclusive. The sequence is cut down to CDR3 DNA, 36 bases in frame from base 1. The germline V gene encodes CDR1 SGHRS and CDR2 YFSETQ. In this sample, this clonotype turned up a few times. Its antigen target is currently unknown. An end of the junction does not agree with germline; a read error may underlie this. PBMCs were isolated by Ficoll-Paque density gradient centrifugation. The chain was built from TRBV5-1 and TRBJ2-3, and 9 bases in between align with TRBD1. The sequence was collected from an adult woman who had mild COVID-19 (a few samples of this study predate the infection). The sample titles of this study are shuffled in the database, so cell type and time point are left out; the donor was told from shared clones. Sequenced material: PBMCs or a T cell subset sorted from them (not recorded which). The nucleotide sequence is given as TGCGCCAGCAGCCAGCCAGGACAGGGGACGAATTTT. This encodes CASSQPGQGTNF.